A selection of T cell receptor beta chains follows, all from one sample in a study of T cells in localized non-small cell lung cancer. Clones were sequenced by immunoSEQ multiplex PCR, and TCRdb holds only the in-frame ones, with some missing. The table records around 3,200 clones, approximately 25% of them present only once. This material consisted of lung tumor tissue, taken before any cancer treatment. The receptors were sampled from a man aged 35-75 years with stage I lung adenocarcinoma. The CDR3 runs from the conserved cysteine through the conserved F or W. The D gene is left open where the match is weak. The listing skips clone size in some rows; elsewhere it reads once, few, many or a size class.

abundance: NA; v_gene: TRBV30; j_gene: TRBJ1-2; d_gene: TRBD1; CDR3aa: CAWRGQAHGYTF; CDR3nt: TGTGCCTGGAGGGGACAGGCTCATGGCTACACCTTC
abundance: NA; v_gene: TRBV19; j_gene: TRBJ2-3; d_gene: NA; CDR3aa: CASSLGTITDTQYF; CDR3nt: TGTGCCAGTAGTCTCGGGACAATCACAGATACGCAGTATTTT
abundance: NA; v_gene: TRBV28; j_gene: TRBJ1-6; d_gene: NA; CDR3aa: CASSFRRGNSPLHF; CDR3nt: TGTGCCAGCAGTTTCCGCAGGGGCAATTCACCCCTCCACTTT
abundance: NA; v_gene: TRBV25-1; j_gene: TRBJ1-6; d_gene: NA; CDR3aa: CASKRSSYNSPLHF; CDR3nt: TGTGCCAGCAAGCGGAGCTCCTATAATTCACCCCTCCACTTT
abundance: few; v_gene: TRBV23-1; j_gene: TRBJ2-2; d_gene: NA; CDR3aa: CASSPAHNGELFF; CDR3nt: TGCGCCAGCAGCCCCGCCCATAACGGGGAGCTGTTTTTT
abundance: NA; v_gene: TRBV7-6; j_gene: TRBJ1-5; d_gene: TRBD1; CDR3aa: CASSLDRGRQPQHF; CDR3nt: TGTGCCAGCAGCTTGGACAGGGGTCGGCAGCCCCAGCATTTT
abundance: few; v_gene: TRBV19; j_gene: TRBJ2-7; d_gene: NA; CDR3aa: CASSIVGDSYEQYF; CDR3nt: TGTGCCAGTAGTATTGTCGGGGACTCCTACGAGCAGTACTTC
abundance: NA; v_gene: TRBV15; j_gene: TRBJ2-1; d_gene: TRBD1; CDR3aa: CATGRGTGGHNEQFF; CDR3nt: TGTGCCACCGGCCGAGGGACAGGGGGCCACAATGAGCAGTTCTTC
abundance: NA; v_gene: TRBV30; j_gene: TRBJ1-4; d_gene: NA; CDR3aa: CAWNGQKNEKLFF; CDR3nt: TGTGCCTGGAATGGACAGAAAAATGAAAAACTGTTTTTT
abundance: NA; v_gene: TRBV19; j_gene: TRBJ1-5; d_gene: NA; CDR3aa: CASSIVTTGRQPQHF; CDR3nt: TGTGCCAGTAGTATTGTCACAACTGGGAGGCAGCCCCAGCATTTT
abundance: NA; v_gene: TRBV5-1; j_gene: TRBJ2-5; d_gene: TRBD2; CDR3aa: CASSLGTSVQETQYF; CDR3nt: TGCGCCAGCAGCTTGGGGACTAGCGTACAAGAGACCCAGTACTTC
abundance: NA; v_gene: TRBV11-3; j_gene: TRBJ1-2; d_gene: TRBD1; CDR3aa: CASSLEQGLGYGYTF; CDR3nt: TGTGCCAGCAGCTTGGAACAGGGGTTGGGCTATGGCTACACCTTC
abundance: NA; v_gene: TRBV11-3; j_gene: TRBJ2-7; d_gene: NA; CDR3aa: CASTHFGRGTSHEQYF; CDR3nt: TGTGCCAGCACCCATTTTGGGCGGGGCACGTCCCACGAGCAGTACTTC
abundance: few; v_gene: TRBV11-3; j_gene: TRBJ2-5; d_gene: TRBD1; CDR3aa: CASSSSGGTGGTQYF; CDR3nt: TGTGCCAGCAGCTCATCGGGTGGGACAGGAGGGACCCAGTACTTC
abundance: medium-sized; v_gene: TRBV11-3; j_gene: TRBJ2-5; d_gene: NA; CDR3aa: CASSPPRGKETQYF; CDR3nt: TGTGCCAGCAGTCCCCCCCGGGGGAAGGAGACCCAGTACTTC
abundance: few; v_gene: TRBV11-3; j_gene: TRBJ1-3; d_gene: NA; CDR3aa: CASSLAGVWNTIYF; CDR3nt: TGTGCCAGCAGCTTGGCGGGGGTCTGGAACACCATATATTTT
abundance: NA; v_gene: TRBV19; j_gene: TRBJ1-5; d_gene: NA; CDR3aa: CASSIRGTYQPQHF; CDR3nt: TGTGCCAGTTCTATTAGAGGGACCTATCAGCCCCAGCATTTT
abundance: NA; v_gene: TRBV18; j_gene: TRBJ2-1; d_gene: TRBD2; CDR3aa: CASSLSGTSGTNEQFF; CDR3nt: TGTGCCAGCTCACTATCTGGGACTAGCGGTACCAATGAGCAGTTCTTC
abundance: NA; v_gene: TRBV4-1; j_gene: TRBJ2-7; d_gene: TRBD2; CDR3aa: CASSLSGLAGGYEQYF; CDR3nt: TGCGCCAGCAGCCTCTCGGGACTAGCGGGAGGGTACGAGCAGTACTTC
abundance: medium-sized; v_gene: TRBV28; j_gene: TRBJ2-7; d_gene: TRBD1; CDR3aa: CASSSGEQGLNEQYF; CDR3nt: TGTGCCAGCAGTTCAGGGGAACAGGGGCTCAACGAGCAGTACTTC
abundance: NA; v_gene: TRBV6-8; j_gene: TRBJ2-1; d_gene: NA; CDR3aa: CASTPIWGADNEQFF; CDR3nt: TGTGCCAGCACCCCGATTTGGGGGGCCGACAATGAGCAGTTCTTC
abundance: few; v_gene: TRBV30; j_gene: TRBJ2-3; d_gene: NA; CDR3aa: CAWDRDRPTDTQYF; CDR3nt: TGTGCCTGGGACAGAGACAGACCCACAGATACGCAGTATTTT